This note documents a single T cell receptor beta chain sequence. The data were taken from a study of cytomegalovirus exposure and HLA in healthy donors. Both 60 Vbeta primers and 13 Jbeta primers went into the PCR. Profiling relied on immunoSEQ multiplex PCR, and the TCRdb table lists in-frame clones only, not all of them. Of about 130,000 clones listed, about 80% are singletons. With 3 bases clipped from V and 2 bases from J, the junction kept 5 bases outside the gene matches. This CDR3 has 16 amino acids. The germline CDR1 and CDR2 sequences are SGHTA and FQGTGA. V usage is TRBV7-3 and J usage is TRBJ2-1, with 9 bases lining up with TRBD2. The sample comprised PBMCs. The TCR sequence derives from a young man in good health and CMV-seropositive. CDR3 in amino acids: CASSFSAGGTYNEQFF. The CDR3 DNA follows: TGTGCCAGCAGCTTTTCCGCGGGGGGGACCTACAATGAGCAGTTCTTC. Full variable domain (outside the CDR3, taken from reference TRBV7-3 and TRBJ2-1): GAGVSQTPSNKVTEKGKYVELRCDPISGHTALYWYRQSLGQGPEFLIYFQGTGAADDSGLPNDRFFAVRPEGSVSTLKIQRTERGDSAVYLCASSFSAGGTYNEQFFGPGTRLTVL.